This T cell receptor (beta chain) emerged from a study of blood T cell repertoires in COVID-19 (dated by TCRdb to the early 2020s). In the study overall: Collaborator samples came from the United States, Italy and Spain and covered acute and convalescent phases of COVID-19. The material from the prospective study consisted of cDNA or gDNA derived from T cells, B-cell-depleted T cells, or PBMCs. The dataset comprised deeply sampled blood TCRbeta repertoires from subjects exposed to, actively infected with, or recovered from COVID-19. The repertoires were made available in a free public database intended to serve as a resource for research on the immune response to SARS-CoV-2. The samples were drawn from the first 160 participants of the ongoing ImmuneRACE study and from 950 to 1,500 subjects provided by 6 global collaborators. A de-identified subject ID, COVID-19 status, age in years and sex were almost always included in the sample metadata. HLA class I and class II types, where available, came from metadata supplied by the sample provider rather than from assay-based typing. General findings and caveats noted by the study authors: The quantity of clinical and demographic metadata differed by source and by participant and was supplied without curation.

CDR1 is given as MNHEY and CDR2 as SMNVEV, both from the germline V gene (reference sequence). The CDR3, cysteine through phenylalanine, is 14 amino acids long. Only the CDR3 part of the read is kept: 42 bases, read in frame from the first base. Here V drops 5 bases and J drops 3 bases, and the junction holds 5 bases not matched to any gene. Participants in the prospective study were enrolled through a virtual design, were aged about 18 to 100 years, and lived in approximately 24 United States geographic areas. In the prospective study, cohorts were assigned on the basis of participant-reported clinical history obtained from a screening survey and a study questionnaire. In the prospective study, mobile phlebotomists collected whole blood, serum and a nasopharyngeal or oropharyngeal swab from each participant. Participants in the prospective study had the option to provide additional blood draws and questionnaires over a roughly 2-month period. Prospective study blood samples were shipped either frozen or at room temperature before DNA extraction.

TCRbeta CDR3 regions were amplified from genomic DNA by means of the immunoSEQ Assay, a bias-controlled multiplex PCR. Under the source paper's analysis protocol: The number of nucleated cells in each sample was estimated from the amplification of reference gene primers within the assay. To quantify the absolute abundance of each unique TCRbeta CDR3 rearrangement, sequence reads were collapsed and filtered. Productive Simpson clonality was computed per sample as the square root of Simpson's diversity index over productive rearrangements. TCRdb holds this immuneACCESS table with in-frame rearrangements only. Some clones are missing; in checked studies, unresolved V genes explain under half, and the rest has no known cause. V and J calls and clone size come straight from that table; D and trimming were deduced from the DNA. The table for this sample lists 240,000 or so clones; about 90% of them were counted only once. About 3.3% of the sample is taken by the ten largest.

A word on this clone: Its recognized antigen is unknown. The input lacks base qualities; no much larger clone sits a single base away.

Sequenced: PBMCs or T cells enriched from blood (not recorded which). The receptor chain draws on TRBV27 and TRBJ1-1; the junction holds 8 bases that match TRBD1. The TCR originated in a woman aged 35 to 49 with acute COVID-19. The DNA sequence is as follows: TGTGCCAGCAGTACCTACAGGGGGTACACTGAAGCTTTCTTT. Its translation reads: CASSTYRGYTEAFF.